Below, 6 T cell receptor beta chains from the same sample are listed, as sequenced in a study of regulatory T cells in long-lasting Graves disease. As to time point: newly diagnosed GD, antithyroid drugs for less than 3 months. Isolated PBMC RNA provided the starting material for the TCR library. Through Arm-PCR of CDR3 regions and iRepertoire HTBI primers, TCR beta libraries were built. A single record per CDR3 protein comes from TCRdb applying MiXCR to the multiplex PCR reads. Among around 230,000 distinct CDR3 sequences, approximately 20% were seen once, and the ten largest hold 22%. The sequencing used peripheral blood mononuclear cells (PBMCs), collected at new diagnosis, from a patient treated with antithyroid drugs. The receptors were gathered from a female donor with Graves disease.

This clonotype was seen repeatedly, ten times or more. The chain combines TRBV12-3 or TRBV12-4 with TRBJ1-2; TRBD1 matches at 7 bases. The CDR3 runs to 15 residues. After removal of 2 bases from V and 6 bases from J, the junction contained 9 bases not matched to a gene. CDR3 amino acids: CASSLWEGAMNGYTF. The DNA of the CDR3 is TGTGCCAGCAGTTTATGGGAGGGGGCGATGAATGGCTACACCTTC.

This clonotype was seen more than once but under ten times. This chain links TRBV6-5 with TRBJ2-2; 16 bases line up with TRBD2. V gave up 4 bases and J gave up 1 base; unmatched junction bases: 6. Germline V gene lookup returns CDR1 MNHEY and CDR2 SVGAGI. CDR3 size: 19 residues. The CDR3 protein is CASSSPGLAGGGNTGELFF. As DNA, the CDR3 is TGTGCCAGCAGTTCCCCGGGACTAGCGGGAGGGGGGAACACCGGGGAGCTGTTTTTT.

This clonotype has at least ten counts. The chain couples TRBV7-9 to TRBJ1-4; D may be TRBD1 (5 bases). V lost 1 base, J lost 8 bases, and 14 bases lay in between. The CDR3 consists of 15 residues. Germline V gene data show CDR1 as SEHNR and CDR2 as FQNEAQ (reference sequence). CDR3 nucleotides: TGTGCCAGCAGCTTAGGTTATGTTCGGGACGAAAAACTGTTTTTT. This codes for CASSLGYVRDEKLFF. Together with reference TRBV7-9 and TRBJ1-4, the CDR3 gives the full variable domain: DTGVSQNPRHKITKRGQNVTFRCDPISEHNRLYWYRQTLGQGPEFLTYFQNEAQLEKSRLLSDRFSAERPKGSFSTLEIQRTEQGDSAMYLCASSLGYVRDEKLFFGSGTQLSVL.

This clonotype was observed many times. V and J are TRBV2 and TRBJ2-7, with a possible D match to TRBD1 (5 bases). The CDR3 loop spans 14 amino acids. CDR1 is SNHLY, CDR2 FYNNEI, per germline. Trimming removed 3 bases from V and 6 bases from J, with 15 bases in between. Here the CDR3 reads CASSERRQGIEQYF. Written as DNA, the CDR3 is TGTGCCAGCAGTGAGCGTCGGCAGGGCATCGAGCAGTACTTC.

This clonotype was picked up many times. Germline and junction disagree at one end, which may indicate a read error. The chain uses TRBV5-1 and TRBJ2-7, with TRBD2 matching over 9 bases. CDR1 SGHRS and CDR2 YFSETQ come from the germline V gene. This CDR3 comprises 16 residues. The CDR3 DNA is TGCACCAGCAGCTTGTCCTCCGGCGGGAGGGGATACGAGCAGTACTTC. This translates into CTSSLSSGGRGYEQYF.

This clonotype was seen ten or more times. The V call is TRBV28, the J call TRBJ1-2; D is unclear. This CDR3 is 14 amino acids long. Germline V gene data show CDR1 as MDHEN and CDR2 as SYDVKM. Trimming left V 2 bases short and J 4 bases short, with 11 bases between. CDR3 sequence (DNA): TGTGCCAGCAGTTTAGGGCGAGGGCTCTATGGCTACACCTTC. Residues: CASSLGRGLYGYTF.